The TCR beta chain described here comes from a study of cytomegalovirus exposure and HLA in healthy donors. Study observations and caveats: A missense DCLRE1C variant was associated with V- and J-gene trimming of TCR beta chains in a later analysis, and an independent cohort replicated the association. What was likely a sequencing artifact was a cluster of highly shared sequence variants. Altogether, 150 to 200 TCR beta chains were recorded as cytomegalovirus-associated.

The PCR contained 60 Vbeta and 13 Jbeta primers. In the authors' methods: In a later analysis, around 12 million of 75 million to 90 million unique beta chains occurred in at least two donors. The repertoire was sequenced with immunoSEQ multiplex PCR; TCRdb's copy has only in-frame clones and lacks some. The V and J calls and clone size were taken over from that table, and D and trimming were inferred from the DNA. The sample holds approximately 75,000 clones. On this clone: The antigen is not known.

The CDR3 covers 14 residues. V was shortened by 4 bases and J by 6 bases, with 14 bases between the two germline ends. From germline, CDR1 is SGHNT and CDR2 YYREEE (reference sequence). The receptor's source is a middle-aged man in good health and CMV-seronegative. The chain recombines TRBV5-4 with TRBJ2-4; D might be TRBD2 (5 bases). The sequenced sample was PBMCs. The CDR3 sequence is CASSPAEGLNIQYF. In DNA, the CDR3 is TGTGCCAGCAGCCCGGCCGAGGGTTTAAACATTCAGTACTTC.